What follows are 27 T cell receptor beta chains derived from one specimen sequenced in a study of T and B cells in COVID-19 patients. BIOMED2 TRB-A/B primer pools were used in multiplex TRB PCR. In TCRdb, the multiplex PCR reads were re-called with MiXCR into one record per CDR3 protein. The table lists fewer than 3,500 distinct CDR3 sequences, roughly 21% of them singletons, with around 20% in the top ten. From blood, roughly 220-550 ng of genomic DNA served as TRB template. Sequencing was carried out using blood. These receptors came from a human donor with active COVID-19.

The V and J genes are TRBV20-1 and TRBJ2-7, with 7 bases lining up with TRBD1. Germline V gene lookup returns CDR1 DFQATT and CDR2 SNEGSKA (reference sequence). The CDR3 is 15 amino acids. The junction had 12 bases not matched to a gene; V was cut back by 3 bases and J by 4 bases. CDR3 sequence reads: CSARDTGTVFYEQYF. Written as DNA, the CDR3 is TGCAGTGCTAGGGATACCGGGACAGTGTTTTACGAGCAGTACTTC.

This clonotype was recorded a few times. As DNA, the CDR3 is TGTGCCAGCAGCTGGAGGGACAGGGACGAGCAGTACTTC. Protein: CASSWRDRDEQYF. This chain uses TRBV7-2 with TRBJ2-7; 9 bases are shared with TRBD1. Germline assignment: CDR1 SGHTA and CDR2 FQGNSA. The CDR3 is made up of 13 amino acids. Trimming at V came to 4 bases and at J to 5 bases, leaving 3 bases not matched to a gene. Looking up the rest from reference TRBV7-2 and TRBJ2-7 gives the full variable domain: GAGVSQSPSNKVTEKGKDVELRCDPISGHTALYWYRQSLGQGLEFLIYFQGNSAPDKSGLPSDRFSAERTGGSVSTLTIQRTQQEDSAVYLCASSWRDRDEQYFGPGTRLTVT.

This clonotype was counted a few times. The germline gene is not matched at one end of the junction; a read error may be the cause. This chain joins TRBV7-2 and TRBJ2-5, with D uncertain. This CDR3 comprises 11 residues. Germline loops: CDR1 SGHTA, CDR2 FQGNSA. Here the CDR3 reads CASSRQGTQYF. CDR3 nucleotides: TGTGCCAGCAGCCGCCAAGGGACCCAGTACTTC.

The chain joins TRBV7-9 to TRBJ2-4, with 8 positions matching TRBD1. This CDR3 contains 21 residues. V dropped 4 bases and J dropped 0; count of bases not matched to a gene: 20. Looked up from germline, CDR1 is SEHNR and CDR2 is FQNEAQ (reference sequence). CDR3 protein: CASSSASSGTGPIVAKNIQYF. CDR3 nucleotide sequence: TGTGCCAGCAGCTCCGCTTCCTCCGGGACAGGCCCAATTGTAGCCAAAAACATTCAGTACTTC.

The chain combines TRBV6-1 with TRBJ1-5; TRBD1 might be the D (5 bases). In germline, CDR1 is MNHNS, CDR2 SASEGT. Between the trimmed V and J ends, which lost 7 bases and 6 bases, there was a span of 16 bases. The CDR3 is made up of 14 amino acids. CDR3 residues: CASTSSGGIQPQHF. The CDR3 nucleotides are TGTGCCAGCACCTCAAGTGGGGGGATTCAGCCCCAGCATTTT.

The chain has TRBV7-9 and TRBJ1-1; maybe TRBD1 (5 bases). The V gene's germline CDR1 is SEHNR and CDR2 FQNEAQ (reference sequence). The V gene lost 1 base and the J gene lost 11 bases, with 14 bases spanning the gap. The CDR3 extends over 13 amino acids. CDR3 sequence: CASSLETARGAFF. CDR3 nucleotide sequence: TGTGCCAGCAGCTTAGAGACAGCCCGGGGGGCTTTCTTT.

J is TRBJ2-1 and V is TRBV20-1, with TRBD2 matching 8 bases. The germline gives CDR1 DFQATT, CDR2 SNEGSKA (reference sequence). The J segment lost 7 bases and the V segment lost 6 bases, leaving 2 bases of the junction unmatched. The CDR3 spans 11 residues. This chain's CDR3 is CSAAGENEQFF. CDR3 sequence (DNA): TGCAGTGCAGCGGGGGAAAATGAGCAGTTCTTC.

This clonotype is medium-sized. V and J are TRBV6-5 and TRBJ2-1; D is perhaps TRBD1 (5 bases). With 5 bases removed from V and 9 bases from J, the gap between germline ends came to 11 bases. The CDR3 totals 12 residues. The V gene's germline CDR1 is MNHEY and CDR2 SVGAGI. CDR3 in amino acids: CASSTQGPEQFF. For the CDR3, the DNA is TGTGCCAGCAGTACCCAGGGTCCTGAGCAGTTCTTC.

Turning to this clonotype: The junction shows a germline mismatch at one end, possibly a read error. The chain recombines TRBV7-3 with TRBJ2-1, with 9 nucleotides matching TRBD1. CDR1 is SGHTA, CDR2 FQGTGA, per germline. This CDR3 has 19 residues. The CDR3 is CASSLRGGTGRSSYNEQFF. The CDR3 coding sequence is TGTGCCAGCAGCTTAAGGGGGGGGACAGGGCGGAGCTCCTACAATGAGCAGTTCTTT.

Sample share makes this clonotype large. For the CDR3, the DNA is TGTGCCAGTAAATCCCGAGGCTCCTTCACAGATACGCAGTATTTT. Amino acids: CASKSRGSFTDTQYF. The rearrangement links TRBV19 to TRBJ2-3; D gene unclear. Trimming shortened V by 7 bases and J by 2 bases, and 16 bases separated the two germline ends. This CDR3 is built from 15 residues. CDR1 is LNHDA, CDR2 SQIVND, per germline (reference sequence).

This clonotype was counted a few times. This chain joins TRBV4-3 and TRBJ2-7; TRBD2 aligns across 13 bases. The germline CDR1 and CDR2 sequences are LGHNA and YSLEER. The CDR3 has 15 amino acids. Trimming took 0 bases from V and 5 from J; bases not matched to a gene: 1. CDR3 residues: CASSQEGLAGNEQYF. DNA of the CDR3: TGCGCCAGCAGCCAAGAGGGACTAGCGGGGAACGAGCAGTACTTC.

This clonotype is large (0.1 to 1%) within its sample. The chain joins TRBV19 to TRBJ2-7; D unresolved. This CDR3 contains 13 residues. Germline CDR1 reads LNHDA; CDR2 reads SQIVND (reference sequence). V dropped 9 bases and J dropped 3 bases, with 15 bases sitting between them. CDR3 DNA sequence: TGTGCCAGCAGTCCCTCATCTAACTACGAGCAGTACTTC. The encoded protein is CASSPSSNYEQYF.

This clonotype is categorized as medium-sized (0.01 to 0.1%). V and J are TRBV5-3 and TRBJ2-5, with D possibly TRBD2 on 6 matching bases. Being an ORF, TRBV5-3 has a function that is uncertain. Trimming shortened V by 7 bases and J by 1 base, and 17 bases separated the two germline ends. The CDR3 is 15 amino acids. CDR3 region: CARDPPGESQETQYF. CDR3 DNA: TGTGCCAGAGATCCTCCGGGGGAGAGCCAAGAGACCCAGTACTTC.

The chain recombines TRBV20-1 with TRBJ2-1; D is unclear. The CDR3 has 15 residues. The V gene lost 5 bases and the J gene lost 6 bases, with 20 bases spanning the gap. From germline, CDR1 is DFQATT and CDR2 SNEGSKA (reference sequence). This chain's CDR3 is CSAGPTRALVNEQFF. In nucleotides, the CDR3 is TGCAGTGCTGGCCCTACAAGAGCTCTGGTCAATGAGCAGTTCTTC.

This clonotype is medium-sized in the sample. The chain has TRBV14 and TRBJ2-5; possible D gene TRBD2, 6 bases. Germline V CDR1 and CDR2: SGHDN, FVKESK. This CDR3 has 17 amino acids. V lost 4 bases and J lost 2, with 20 bases in between. The CDR3 protein is CASSLPRRAGRQETQYF. CDR3 sequence (DNA): TGTGCCAGCAGCCTCCCCCGGCGGGCAGGGAGGCAAGAGACCCAGTACTTC. The complete variable domain, with remaining parts taken from reference TRBV14 and TRBJ2-5, reads EAGVTQFPSHSVIEKGQTVTLRCDPISGHDNLYWYRRVMGKEIKFLLHFVKESKQDESGMPNNRFLAERTGGTYSTLKVQPAELEDSGVYFCASSLPRRAGRQETQYFGPGTRLLVL.

A remark on this clonotype: A much larger clone is a single base away; this may be a read error. The chain combines TRBV6-2 or TRBV6-3 with TRBJ2-1; 7 positions match TRBD2. CDR3 length: 17 residues. Looked up from germline, CDR1 is MNHEY and CDR2 is SVGEGT. V shed 2 bases, J shed 7 bases, and the junction held 14 bases outside the gene matches. The CDR3 DNA reads TGTGCCAGCAGTTACCAACAAGCGGGACTCTTGGGAAATGAGCAGTTCTTC. It codes for CASSYQQAGLLGNEQFF.

About this clonotype itself: Possible read error: a much larger clone is one base away. The J gene is TRBJ2-7, the V gene TRBV6-2 or TRBV6-3; the D gene is possibly TRBD1 (5 bases). Germline V gives CDR1 MNHEY, CDR2 SVGEGT. This CDR3 has 15 amino acids. The DNA for the CDR3 is TGTGCCAGCAGTTTTCCTCAGACAGACTCCTGCGAGCAGTACTTC. This encodes CASSFPQTDSCEQYF.

This clonotype qualifies as large. The CDR3 DNA reads as TGTGCCAGCAGCGAGAGGACGGTCTCTGGGGCCAACGTCCTGACTTTC. Protein: CASSERTVSGANVLTF. This chain links TRBV5-4 with TRBJ2-6; no definite D call. From germline, CDR1 is SGHNT and CDR2 YYREEE (reference sequence). Trimming pared 4 bases from V and 0 bases from J, leaving 11 bases between. The CDR3 length is 16 residues.

This chain uses TRBV18 with TRBJ2-1; maybe TRBD2 (7 bases). Trimming stripped 3 bases from V and 7 bases from J, with 19 bases between. Germline CDR1 is KGHSH and CDR2 is LQKENI. This CDR3 contains 16 residues. The CDR3 DNA is TGTGCCAGCTCACCGTTTGAGGTCGGGGGGCCGAATGAGCAGTTCTTC. This translates into CASSPFEVGGPNEQFF.

This clonotype is termed medium-sized. CDR3: CASSRGQGFAEAFF. In DNA form, the CDR3 reads TGTGCCAGCAGCCGGGGACAGGGTTTCGCTGAAGCTTTCTTT. V gene TRBV6-5 combines with J gene TRBJ1-1, with TRBD1 matching 9 bases. CDR1 MNHEY and CDR2 SVGAGI come from the germline V gene. The CDR3 loop spans 14 amino acids. Trimming cost V 6 bases and J 6 bases; bases outside gene matches: 8.

The sample holds a few counts of this clonotype. The V gene is TRBV7-2, the J gene TRBJ1-1; 8 bases line up with TRBD1. In germline, CDR1 is SGHTA, CDR2 FQGNSA. Trimming removed 5 bases from V and 4 bases from J; junction bases left unmatched: 15. The CDR3 totals 17 residues. The CDR3: CASSRPIQGVRSTEAFF. The CDR3 region has the DNA TGTGCCAGCAGCCGCCCTATACAGGGGGTCCGGTCCACTGAAGCTTTCTTT.

By share, this clonotype counts as medium-sized. The J gene is TRBJ2-7, the V gene TRBV15; 8 bases fit TRBD2. The germline V gene has CDR1 LNHNV and CDR2 YYDKDF (reference sequence). The CDR3 has 14 residues. Trimming cost V 0 bases and J 2 bases; bases outside gene matches: 0. CDR3 sequence: CATSRELAAYEQYF. As DNA, the CDR3 is TGTGCCACCAGCAGAGAACTAGCGGCCTACGAGCAGTACTTC.

This clonotype is medium-sized in the sample. This chain connects TRBV27 to TRBJ2-1; 11 nucleotides agree with TRBD2. Germline V gives CDR1 MNHEY, CDR2 SMNVEV (reference sequence). With V trimmed by 5 bases and J by 5 bases, 8 bases remained unmatched. The CDR3 spans 16 residues. The CDR3 coding sequence is TGTGCCAGCAGTGTGACCGGGACTAGCGGACACAATGAGCAGTTCTTC. This codes for CASSVTGTSGHNEQFF.

In this sample, this clonotype is medium-sized (0.01 to 0.1%). The chain uses TRBV15 and TRBJ2-3, with a weak D call TRBD1 (7 bases). Germline CDR1 reads LNHNV; CDR2 reads YYDKDF (reference sequence). This CDR3 spans 17 amino acids. Trimming cost V 5 bases and J 1 base, with 19 bases left between them. The CDR3 loop is CATSSYGQEGRTDTQYF. The CDR3 DNA sequence: TGTGCCACCAGCTCTTATGGACAGGAGGGTCGCACAGATACGCAGTATTTT.

Sample share makes this clonotype medium-sized. V and J are TRBV6-1 and TRBJ2-1; perhaps TRBD1 as D (6 bases). Germline V gives CDR1 MNHNS, CDR2 SASEGT. Trimming took 2 bases from V and 5 from J, leaving 19 bases between them. The CDR3 has 17 amino acids. The CDR3 DNA is TGTGCCAGCAGTGAATGGGGTATGGGGGCTGGGGACAATGAGCAGTTCTTC. Its translation: CASSEWGMGAGDNEQFF.

This rearrangement joins TRBV20-1 to TRBJ2-3; a possible D gene is TRBD1 (6 bases). Germline V CDR1 and CDR2: DFQATT, SNEGSKA (reference sequence). There are 15 residues in the CDR3. V lost 6 bases to trimming and J lost 5 bases, with 21 bases between them. Here the CDR3 reads CSAETPHRVKDTQYF. CDR3 in DNA: TGCAGTGCCGAAACTCCCCACAGGGTAAAAGATACGCAGTATTTT.

This clonotype is labeled as medium-sized (0.01 to 0.1%). The chain joins TRBV10-3 to TRBJ1-1; possible D gene TRBD1, 5 bases. V was clipped by 6 bases and J by 0 bases, with 8 bases between them. The germline CDR1 and CDR2 sequences are ENHRY and SYGVKD. The CDR3 length is 13 residues. The CDR3 here is CAIRGLMNTEAFF. The DNA of the CDR3 is TGTGCCATCAGGGGACTGATGAACACTGAAGCTTTCTTT.